This T cell receptor (beta chain) was recovered during a study of memory CD4+ T cells and cytomegalovirus serostatus (dated by TCRdb to about 2019). With respect to the entire study: The cohort included 35 or so healthy adults from Belgium, of whom 9 were CMV seropositive and 24 were CMV seronegative. To replicate a published TCR-based CMV serostatus classifier, the researchers sequenced the CD4+ memory TCRbeta repertoires of a Belgian cohort whose cytomegalovirus serostatus was known.

Remarks on this clone: Its antigen remains unidentified. The record has no base qualities; no much larger clone is one base away.

A FACSAria II was used to sort memory CD4+ T cells, defined as single viable CD3+CD4+CD8-CD45RO+ cells. To determine CMV serostatus, a Roche Elecsys assay was used that detects serum IgG against CMV pp150, pp28, p38 and p52. After the samples were thawed, total CD4+ T cells were enriched through positive selection using CD4 magnetic microbeads. The samples came from a different study that was designed specifically to examine the CD4+ T cell memory repertoire. Peripheral blood mononuclear cells were isolated and cryopreserved according to standard operating procedures, and serum was stored at -80 degrees C. The staining relied on CD3-PerCP (BW264/56), CD4-APC (RPA-T4), CD45RO-PE (UCHT1) and CD8-Pacific Orange (3B5) antibodies, and Sytox blue was used to exclude non-viable cells. The Quick-DNA Microprep Kit was used to extract genomic DNA from the sorted cells. Amplification of TCRbeta DNA was done with the immunoSEQ hsTCRbeta kit, following the protocol from the manufacturer. An Illumina MiSeq instrument was used to sequence the TCRbeta libraries. In the authors' own workflow: Once out-of-frame sequences had been removed, 2,200,000 or so distinct TCRbeta sequences were left, which works out to an average of roughly 67,000 per individual. Each individual was scored by the count of 150 to 200 previously reported CMV-associated TCRbeta sequences and the total productive distinct TCRbeta count. A beta-binomial model was reimplemented in Python, and scikit-learn random forests with default parameters were trained on US cohort data. On the Belgian cohort, classifier performance was reported as the median AUC, along with percentile confidence intervals, across 10,000 bootstrap iterations. This is the immuneACCESS table as TCRdb keeps it, with only in-frame sequences that have V and J called. A part of the clones is gone; compared with another copy, unresolved V genes explain less than half, and the rest is unexplained. V and J calls and clone size are as listed in that table; D and trimming were resolved from the DNA. The sample table shows tens of thousands of clones, and around 78% are seen once. The biggest ten clones account for around 0.6% of the sample.

The research as a whole found: A median bootstrapped AUC of almost 0.96 with a 95% CI of 0.76-1.00 was achieved on the Belgian cohort by the original-framework classifier. Unlike the original study, which covered naive and memory CD4+ and CD8+ populations, the Belgian study sequenced only CD4+CD45RO+ memory cells. For predicting CMV serostatus, the median bootstrapped AUC was approximately 0.95 using the original framework and about 0.9 using a US-trained random forest. The results were read as suggesting that the CMV-associated TCR signature is, for the most part, present in the CD4+ memory repertoire. Of under 200 previously reported CMV-associated TCRbeta sequences, approximately 70 appeared in the CD4+ memory repertoires, each in one to five individuals.

From the germline V gene, CDR1 is MGHRA and CDR2 is YSYEKL. From the cysteine through the phenylalanine, the CDR3 covers 13 amino acids. Only the CDR3 region is kept as DNA, spanning 39 bases read in frame from base 1. Trimming removed 0 bases from V and 10 bases from J; the gene matches leave 4 bases unexplained. This TCR derives from an adult in good health and CMV-seronegative. Sequences were obtained from memory CD4+ T cells from blood. The V gene is TRBV4-1 and the J gene is TRBJ1-1; 8 central bases correspond to TRBD1. CDR3 loop: CASSQEDRDPAFF. The DNA is as follows: TGCGCCAGCAGCCAAGAGGACAGGGATCCAGCTTTCTTT.